Listed below are T cell receptor beta chains from one sample, sequenced in a study of shared clonotypes between healthy human individuals. Profiling relied on immunoSEQ multiplex PCR, and the TCRdb table lists in-frame clones only, not all of them. This table has around 2,000,000 clones, 90% to 95% appearing once. The specimen sequenced was naive CD4+ T cells sorted from blood. Every receptor here comes from a man aged 18 to 30 in good health. Each CDR3 is given with its conserved first and last residue. D genes are given only for firm matches. Size tells how often a clone was seen (once, few, many) or the class of an expanded clone, and some rows leave it out.

j_gene,abundance,d_gene,v_gene,CDR3aa,CDR3nt
TRBJ1-2,.,TRBD1,TRBV5-5,CASSAGTASPYGYTF,TGTGCCAGCAGCGCTGGGACAGCTTCTCCATATGGCTACACCTTC
TRBJ2-2,.,.,TRBV18,CASSPPMGTSPNTGELFF,TGTGCCAGCTCACCACCGATGGGAACTAGCCCGAACACCGGGGAGCTGTTTTTT
TRBJ2-6,once,.,TRBV27,CASSLSRRQTSGANVLTF,TGTGCCAGCAGTTTAAGTCGGAGACAGACCTCTGGGGCCAACGTCCTGACTTTC
TRBJ1-5,few,TRBD1,TRBV2,CASSAGTGGYQPQHF,TGTGCCAGCAGTGCGGGGACAGGGGGCTATCAGCCCCAGCATTTT
TRBJ2-1,.,TRBD2,TRBV7-2,CASRATSGSYNEQFF,TGTGCCAGCAGGGCTACTAGCGGGAGTTATAATGAGCAGTTCTTC
TRBJ2-3,.,.,TRBV20-1,CSHSTDTQYF,TGCAGCCACAGCACAGATACGCAGTATTTT
TRBJ2-3,.,.,TRBV5-6,CASSRTEKSTDTQYF,TGTGCCAGCAGCAGGACAGAGAAGAGCACAGATACGCAGTATTTT
TRBJ2-1,.,.,TRBV7-2,CASSSFEEGEQFF,TGTGCCAGCAGCTCCTTCGAGGAAGGCGAGCAGTTCTTC
TRBJ2-7,.,.,TRBV14,CASSQPGPYEQYF,TGTGCCAGCAGCCAGCCGGGCCCCTACGAGCAGTACTTC
TRBJ1-1,.,.,TRBV19,CASSITRLDTEAFF,TGTGCCAGTAGTATTACGAGGCTGGACACTGAAGCTTTCTTT
TRBJ1-1,.,.,TRBV5-4,CASSYAGGNTEAFF,TGTGCCAGCAGCTACGCAGGCGGAAACACTGAAGCTTTCTTT
TRBJ2-3,.,.,TRBV10-3,CAISSGDTQYF,TGTGCCATATCATCCGGAGATACGCAGTATTTT
TRBJ2-7,.,.,TRBV2,CASRLRGPYEQYF,TGTGCCAGCAGGCTGCGTGGACCCTACGAGCAGTACTTC
TRBJ2-3,.,.,TRBV30,CAWSIGAPSTDTQYF,TGTGCCTGGAGTATCGGGGCGCCCTCCACAGATACGCAGTATTTT
TRBJ2-7,.,.,TRBV5-1,CASSFTGIAYEQYF,TGCGCCAGCAGCTTTACAGGCATTGCCTACGAGCAGTACTTC
TRBJ2-7,.,.,TRBV14,CASSQDLGQGSYEQYF,TGTGCCAGCAGCCAAGATCTGGGGCAGGGCTCCTACGAGCAGTACTTC
TRBJ2-7,.,.,TRBV7-2,CASSLGTRREQYF,TGTGCCAGCAGCTTAGGAACAAGGCGAGAGCAGTACTTC
TRBJ2-2,once,TRBD1,TRBV5-1,CASSLDAGQGAGELFF,TGCGCCAGCAGCTTGGATGCGGGACAGGGGGCCGGGGAGCTGTTTTTT
TRBJ2-7,.,.,TRBV10-3,CAISDPGQSYEQYF,TGTGCCATCAGTGACCCCGGACAGTCCTACGAGCAGTACTTC
TRBJ2-7,.,TRBD1,TRBV30,CAYHRGSYEQYF,TGTGCCTATCACAGGGGATCCTACGAGCAGTACTTC
TRBJ1-5,once,.,TRBV7-2,CASSSTGWPQHF,TGTGCCAGCAGCTCTACAGGGTGGCCCCAGCATTTT
TRBJ1-5,once,.,TRBV27,CASSLNGKPNQPQHF,TGTGCCAGCAGTTTAAATGGAAAGCCCAATCAGCCCCAGCATTTT
TRBJ1-4,.,.,TRBV4-3,CASSQDGAGTELFF,TGCGCCAGCAGCCAAGATGGGGCGGGGACGGAACTGTTTTTT
TRBJ2-5,.,.,TRBV5-1,CASSFSGWYEETQYF,TGCGCCAGCAGCTTTTCAGGATGGTACGAAGAGACCCAGTACTTC
TRBJ2-1,.,.,TRBV7-9,CASTRLSSSYNEQFF,TGTGCCAGCACCCGCCTTTCCAGCTCCTACAATGAGCAGTTCTTC
TRBJ1-2,.,TRBD1,TRBV4-1,CASSHKLGTGGEGYTF,TGCGCCAGCAGCCACAAACTGGGGACAGGGGGAGAGGGCTACACCTTC
TRBJ2-7,.,.,TRBV7-9,CASSLAETSPYEQYF,TGTGCCAGCAGCTTAGCGGAGACATCCCCCTACGAGCAGTACTTC
TRBJ2-2,.,.,TRBV2,CASTTWGTGELFF,TGTGCCAGCACCACCTGGGGCACCGGGGAGCTGTTTTTT
TRBJ2-1,.,.,TRBV29-1,CSVATGLNNNEQFF,TGCAGCGTAGCTACGGGACTCAATAACAATGAGCAGTTCTTC
TRBJ1-4,.,.,TRBV7-9,CASTSRNNEKLFF,TGTGCCAGCACCAGTCGAAATAATGAAAAACTGTTTTTT
TRBJ2-7,.,.,TRBV6-5,CASRRDSTTYEQYF,TGTGCCAGCAGAAGGGACTCGACTACCTACGAGCAGTACTTC
TRBJ2-2,.,.,TRBV30,CAWTTGRGELFF,TGTGCCTGGACTACAGGGAGGGGGGAGCTGTTTTTT
TRBJ2-7,.,TRBD1,TRBV28,CASSLQGAPTYEQYF,TGTGCCAGCAGTTTACAGGGGGCTCCAACCTACGAGCAGTACTTC
TRBJ1-2,.,TRBD1,TRBV6-5,CASSYGRGHYGYTF,TGTGCCAGCAGTTACGGCAGGGGGCACTATGGCTACACCTTC
TRBJ2-7,.,TRBD1,TRBV29-1,CSVGQGVSYEQYF,TGCAGCGTGGGACAGGGGGTCTCCTACGAGCAGTACTTC
TRBJ2-4,.,.,TRBV14,CASSQDQLAKNIQYF,TGTGCCAGCAGCCAAGATCAACTAGCCAAAAACATTCAGTACTTC
TRBJ1-5,.,.,TRBV6-1,CASTGQGTQPQHF,TGTGCCAGCACAGGGCAGGGGACTCAGCCCCAGCATTTT
TRBJ2-7,.,.,TRBV7-2,CASSPGLTPGRGEQYF,TGTGCCAGCAGCCCCGGACTAACCCCCGGGCGTGGCGAGCAGTACTTC
TRBJ1-5,.,TRBD1,TRBV30,CAWSVLDRDQPQHF,TGTGCCTGGAGTGTACTAGACAGGGACCAGCCCCAGCATTTT
TRBJ2-1,.,.,TRBV13,CASSNALGVEKRRGSYNEQFF,TGTGCCAGCAGCAACGCCTTGGGGGTTGAGAAAAGACGGGGATCCTACAATGAGCAGTTCTTC
TRBJ2-7,.,.,TRBV2,CASSPVAYEQYF,TGTGCCAGCAGTCCGGTAGCCTACGAGCAGTACTTC
TRBJ1-5,once,TRBD1,TRBV2,CASSLTGDNQPQHF,TGTGCCAGCAGCCTGACAGGGGACAATCAGCCCCAGCATTTT
TRBJ2-3,once,.,TRBV7-2,CASSLDMGVDTQYF,TGTGCCAGCAGCTTAGATATGGGAGTTGATACGCAGTATTTT
TRBJ1-2,.,TRBD1,TRBV27,CATGQNYGYTF,TGTGCCACGGGACAGAACTATGGCTACACCTTC